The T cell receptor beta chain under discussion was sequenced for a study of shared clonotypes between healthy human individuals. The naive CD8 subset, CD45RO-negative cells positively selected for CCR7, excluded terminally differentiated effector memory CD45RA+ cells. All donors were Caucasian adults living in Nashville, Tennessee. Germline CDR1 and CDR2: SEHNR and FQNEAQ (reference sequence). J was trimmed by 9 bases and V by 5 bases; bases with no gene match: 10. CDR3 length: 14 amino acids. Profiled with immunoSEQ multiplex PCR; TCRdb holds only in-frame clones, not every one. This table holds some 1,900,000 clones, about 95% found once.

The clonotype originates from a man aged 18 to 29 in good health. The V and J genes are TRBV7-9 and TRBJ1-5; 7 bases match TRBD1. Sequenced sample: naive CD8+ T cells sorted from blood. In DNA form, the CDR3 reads TGTGCCAGCAGCACAACAACAGGGGTTTCGCCCCAGCATTTT. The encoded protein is CASSTTTGVSPQHF.